Listed below are T cell receptor beta chains from one sample, sequenced in a study of PD-L1 blockade in urothelial cancer. This table comes from immunoSEQ multiplex PCR, and its TCRdb copy is limited to in-frame clones, with some not included. The sample consists of 70,000 or so clones, around 90% of them appearing once. Sequenced here: PBMCs, sampled around atezolizumab (anti-PD-L1) treatment. The receptors derive from a man between 65 and 85 years old with urothelial cancer. Each CDR3 is given with its conserved first and last residue. The order of the fields is D gene, clone size, J gene, V gene, CDR3 DNA, CDR3 protein. A D gene is named only where the DNA matches it firmly. The size of a clone is reported for some rows only, either as once, few or many, or as a class for expanded clones.

NA	few	TRBJ2-1	TRBV6-1	TGTGCCAGCAGTGAAGAGTGGGGCGGAACAATTGAGCAGTTCTTC	CASSEEWGGTIEQFF
NA	NA	TRBJ2-1	TRBV7-3	TGTGCCAGCAGCTTAGGAGTAGCAGGACTTGGAACTGAGCAGTTCTTC	CASSLGVAGLGTEQFF
NA	once	TRBJ2-1	TRBV19	TGTGCCAGTAGTCCGGGTATTTCCTACAATGAGCAGTTCTTC	CASSPGISYNEQFF
NA	NA	TRBJ2-5	TRBV19	TGTGCCAGTAGCCCGACATTCCAAGAGACCCAGTACTTC	CASSPTFQETQYF
NA	NA	TRBJ2-2	TRBV7-7	TGTGCCAGCAGTCCGGGGGGGGAGCTGTTTTTT	CASSPGGELFF
TRBD2	once	TRBJ2-1	TRBV2	TGTGCCAGCAGTGTCCGCCCCACTAGCGCCGAGCAGTTCTTC	CASSVRPTSAEQFF
TRBD1	NA	TRBJ1-1	TRBV11-2	TGTGCCAGCAGCTTAGTTCCAGGGGGCGCGACTGAAGCTTTCTTT	CASSLVPGGATEAFF
TRBD2	once	TRBJ2-1	TRBV10-3	TGTGCCATCAGTGACCCGACTAGCGGGGTGTACAATGAGCAGTTCTTC	CAISDPTSGVYNEQFF
TRBD2	NA	TRBJ2-5	TRBV10-2	TGCGCCAGCAGTGAGTCCGGACTAGCGGGAGGGTACCAAGAGACCCAGTACTTC	CASSESGLAGGYQETQYF
NA	NA	TRBJ2-3	TRBV29-1	TGCAGCGCCGAGGGTAGCTCAGATACGCAGTATTTT	CSAEGSSDTQYF
NA	NA	TRBJ1-5	TRBV30	TGTGCCTGGAGTGTACGGGGGGCTCGGCCCCAGCATTTT	CAWSVRGARPQHF
TRBD1	NA	TRBJ2-7	TRBV28	TGTGCCAGCAGTAGCGGGACAGGGCTTTCTTTCGCGCAGTACTTC	CASSSGTGLSFAQYF
NA	NA	TRBJ1-5	TRBV27	TGTGCCAGCAGAATGGACAGAGTCAGCAATCAGCCCCAGCATTTT	CASRMDRVSNQPQHF
TRBD2	NA	TRBJ2-3	TRBV4-2	TGTGCCAGCAGCCAAGTACGAGCGGGAAGCACAGATACGCAGTATTTT	CASSQVRAGSTDTQYF
NA	NA	TRBJ2-3	TRBV11-2	TGTGCCAGCAGCTGGGGCGGGAACACAGATACGCAGTATTTT	CASSWGGNTDTQYF
NA	NA	TRBJ2-2	TRBV10-3	TGTGCCATCAGTGCCGGGAGCAAGGCCCGCGGCTACGCCGGGGAGCTGTTTTTT	CAISAGSKARGYAGELFF
TRBD1	NA	TRBJ1-2	TRBV28	TGTGCCAGCAGTTTACTAAAACAGGGGGCGGATGGCTACACCTTC	CASSLLKQGADGYTF
NA	NA	TRBJ2-7	TRBV9	TGTGCCAGCAGCGGACGAGACGGGTCCTACGAGCAGTACTTC	CASSGRDGSYEQYF
TRBD1	NA	TRBJ1-1	TRBV5-4	TGTGCCAGCAGCTCGGGACAGCACATGAACACTGAAGCTTTCTTT	CASSSGQHMNTEAFF
NA	NA	TRBJ2-2	TRBV2	TGTGCCAGCAGTGCCGCAGGGATAGTCACCGGGGAGCTGTTTTTT	CASSAAGIVTGELFF
TRBD1	NA	TRBJ1-1	TRBV5-3	TGTGCCAGAAGCTTCTCAGGGGGAGATCCTGAAGCTTTCTTT	CARSFSGGDPEAFF
NA	NA	TRBJ1-3	TRBV2	TGTGCCAGCAGTGACAGGGGCAGCACCTCTGGAAACACCATATATTTT	CASSDRGSTSGNTIYF
NA	NA	TRBJ2-5	TRBV29-1	TGCAGCGTTTATCAGGGACAAGAGACCCAGTACTTC	CSVYQGQETQYF
TRBD1	once	TRBJ1-3	TRBV18	TGTGCCAGCTCACCGGGACAGGGTCCCGGAAACACCATATATTTT	CASSPGQGPGNTIYF
NA	NA	TRBJ2-2	TRBV7-9	TGTGCCAGCATCGCGGTCACATGGACCGGGGAGCTGTTTTTT	CASIAVTWTGELFF
NA	NA	TRBJ2-5	TRBV4-1	TGCGCCAGCAGCCAGTTTCGAGAAGAGACCCAGTACTTC	CASSQFREETQYF
NA	NA	TRBJ2-3	TRBV10-1	TGCGCCAGCAGTCCCCAGACTTCGAATACGCAGTATTTT	CASSPQTSNTQYF
TRBD2	NA	TRBJ2-1	TRBV7-3	TGTGCCAGCAGCTTAAGCGGGAGCTCCTACAATGAGCAGTTCTTC	CASSLSGSSYNEQFF
TRBD2	NA	TRBJ2-1	TRBV7-9	TGTGCCAGCAGCTGGCTTAGCGGGAGCGCCTACAATGAGCAGTTCTTC	CASSWLSGSAYNEQFF
TRBD2	NA	TRBJ2-1	TRBV10-3	TGTGCCATCAGTGATCCGGGACTAGCGGGAGGGGTAGAGCAGTTCTTC	CAISDPGLAGGVEQFF
NA	NA	TRBJ1-1	TRBV7-2	TGTGCCAGCAGCCTCAACCCACTCCCTACGAACACTGAAGCTTTCTTT	CASSLNPLPTNTEAFF
TRBD1	NA	TRBJ1-2	TRBV6-5	TGTGCCAGCGGGGCAGGGGGCTATAGTGGCTATGGCTACACCTTC	CASGAGGYSGYGYTF
TRBD2	NA	TRBJ2-3	TRBV15	TGTGCCACCAGCAGAGAAGGGGTAGCGGGAGGGGCAGATACGCAGTATTTT	CATSREGVAGGADTQYF